One sample yielded the 32 T cell receptor beta chains listed below, sequenced in a study of blood T cell repertoires in COVID-19. The table came from immunoSEQ multiplex PCR; TCRdb's copy has only in-frame clones and leaves some out. The top ten hold about 4.1% of the sample, which has about 20,000 clones, roughly nine tenths seen once. The specimen was peripheral blood. These receptors all come from a human donor in a cohort sampled during active COVID-19.

This clone was observed once. The chain combines TRBV5-1 with TRBJ1-3; tentative D call: TRBD1 (5 bases). The CDR3 is made up of 17 amino acids. V lost 2 bases and J 2 bases, leaving 17 bases between the germline ends. Per germline, CDR1 SGHRS and CDR2 YFSETQ. In DNA form, the CDR3 reads TGCGCCAGCAGCTTAATGTACGGCCGGGGGACTGGAAACACCATATATTTT. It translates to CASSLMYGRGTGNTIYF. The full variable domain, with the rest looked up from reference TRBV5-1 and TRBJ1-3, is KAGVTQTPRYLIKTRGQQVTLSCSPISGHRSVSWYQQTPGQGLQFLFEYFSETQRNKGNFPGRFSGRQFSNSRSEMNVSTLELGDSALYLCASSLMYGRGTGNTIYFGEGSWLTVV.

The rearrangement uses TRBV24-1 and TRBJ2-3, with a weak D call TRBD1 (6 bases). V lost 5 bases and J 1 base, leaving 15 bases between the germline ends. The CDR3 has 16 amino acids. Germline V gene lookup returns CDR1 KGHDR and CDR2 SFDVKD. CDR3 residues: CATSALGGFGTDTQYF. The DNA of the CDR3 is TGTGCCACCAGTGCCTTAGGGGGATTCGGCACAGATACGCAGTATTTT.

The V gene is TRBV24-1, the J gene TRBJ2-3; D remains ambiguous. The V gene's germline CDR1 is KGHDR and CDR2 SFDVKD. V was shortened by 6 bases and J by 4 bases, with 10 bases between the two germline ends. The CDR3 extends over 13 amino acids. CDR3 in amino acids: CATSTPGSDTQYF. DNA of the CDR3: TGTGCCACCAGTACTCCCGGGTCAGATACGCAGTATTTT.

The CDR3 bases are TGTGCCAGCAGTGAAGCGAGGGGGACGGAGAGGTTCTTC. This sequence encodes CASSEARGTERFF. This chain connects TRBV2 to TRBJ2-1; D is possibly TRBD1 (6 bases). Germline CDR1 and CDR2: SNHLY and FYNNEI. V was pared by 0 bases and J by 15 bases, with 15 bases between. This CDR3 comprises 13 residues.

The gene calls are TRBV27 and TRBJ2-1; D remains unclear. The CDR3 is made up of 14 amino acids. Germline V gene sequence: CDR1 MNHEY, CDR2 SMNVEV (reference sequence). Trimming took off 6 bases at V and 7 bases at J, with 16 bases between the two ends. As DNA, the CDR3 is TGTGCCAGCAGATCCAATGTTAGTCCGAATGAGCAGTTCTTC. The encoded protein is CASRSNVSPNEQFF.

The rearrangement joins TRBV21-1 to TRBJ2-7; the table's D gene call, TRBD1, was not cross checked with the DNA. TRBV21-1 is annotated as a pseudogene. The CDR3 has 17 residues. The DNA for the CDR3 is TGTGCCAGCAATTTACCCGGGACGGGACAGGGCTTTGGCGAGCAGTACGTC. Its protein product is CASNLPGTGQGFGEQYV.

This sequence joins TRBV7-2 and TRBJ1-5, with D perhaps TRBD1 (6 bases). Germline CDR1 reads SGHTA; CDR2 reads FQGNSA. The CDR3 spans 16 residues. Trimming pared 5 bases from V and 6 bases from J, leaving 20 bases between. CDR3 in amino acids: CASSLSGGQGGQPQHF. As DNA, the CDR3 is TGTGCCAGCAGCCTCTCGGGGGGGCAAGGGGGTCAGCCCCAGCATTTT.

This chain uses TRBV7-9 with TRBJ2-1, with D maybe TRBD2 (7 bases). This CDR3 region has 14 residues. Germline CDR1 SEHNR, CDR2 FQNEAQ (reference sequence). V was trimmed by 2 bases and J by 7 bases, leaving 12 bases between them. The chain's CDR3 is CASSLTGGTNEQFF. In DNA, the CDR3 is TGTGCCAGCAGCTTAACCGGGGGGACAAATGAGCAGTTCTTC.

Here the CDR3 reads CASDDRGLGYTF. The CDR3 DNA follows: TGTGCCAGCGACGACAGGGGGCTTGGCTACACCTTC. This sequence joins TRBV6-5 and TRBJ1-2; TRBD1 aligns across 10 bases. The germline V gene has CDR1 MNHEY and CDR2 SVGAGI. The CDR3 is made up of 12 amino acids. J lost 7 bases, V lost 8 bases, and 4 bases had no gene match.

This rearrangement joins TRBV18 to TRBJ2-5; D uncertain. The germline gives CDR1 KGHSH, CDR2 LQKENI. The V end was cut by 2 bases, the J end by 4 bases, with 11 bases between. The CDR3 is 14 amino acids. CDR3 loop: CASSPTTLGETQYF. CDR3 in DNA: TGTGCCAGCTCACCAACTACACTGGGAGAGACCCAGTACTTC.

The chain links TRBV4-3 to TRBJ2-3; 9 bases map to TRBD2. Germline CDR1 LGHNA, CDR2 YSLEER. This CDR3 contains 14 residues. V shed 3 bases, J shed 6 bases, and the junction held 4 bases outside the gene matches. In DNA form, the CDR3 reads TGCGCCAGCAGCCAGGTAGCGGGAGAGGATACGCAGTATTTT. Protein sequence: CASSQVAGEDTQYF.

The chain has TRBV12-3 or TRBV12-4 and TRBJ2-3, with TRBD2 as a possible D gene (5 bases). CDR3 size: 13 residues. Trimming took 5 bases from V and 7 from J, leaving 13 bases between them. Written as DNA, the CDR3 is TGTGCCAGCAGTAACGGGCCGACTAATACGCAGTATTTT. This sequence encodes CASSNGPTNTQYF.

The rearrangement links TRBV11-2 to TRBJ2-3; TRBD2 agrees at 7 bases. V trimming: 8 bases; J trimming: 0 bases; junction bases outside the gene matches: 2. There are 13 residues in the CDR3. From germline, CDR1 is SGHAT and CDR2 FQNNGV. CDR3 region: CASLGGSTDTQYF. CDR3 bases: TGTGCCAGCCTCGGGGGGAGCACAGATACGCAGTATTTT.

This clone came up once. The chain uses TRBV6-2 or TRBV6-3 and TRBJ2-3; 8 bases align to TRBD2. The V gene end was trimmed by 0 bases and the J gene end by 1 base; junction bases not matched to a gene: 12. Germline CDR1 MNHEY, CDR2 SVGEGT. The CDR3 sequence is 19 residues long. The CDR3 DNA is TGTGCCAGCAGTTACTCCCGAGGGATGGGACTAGGAGGCACAGATACGCAGTATTTT. This codes for CASSYSRGMGLGGTDTQYF.

The rearrangement joins TRBV6-5 to TRBJ2-7; tentatively, D is TRBD1 (8 bases). The V end was cut by 7 bases, the J end by 4 bases, with 14 bases between. From germline, CDR1 is MNHEY and CDR2 SVGAGI. The CDR3 totals 13 residues. The CDR3 spells CASTTGGGYEQYV. In DNA form, the CDR3 reads TGTGCCAGCACCACAGGGGGGGGATACGAGCAGTACGTC.

The J gene is TRBJ2-7, the V gene TRBV7-9, with 8 bases lining up with TRBD1. V shed 4 bases and J 6 bases; nucleotides not matched to a gene: 11. CDR3 size: 15 residues. Germline assignment: CDR1 SEHNR and CDR2 FQNEAQ (reference sequence). CDR3 coding DNA: TGTGCCAGCAGCTCAGACAGGGGAGCGTCGTTCGAGCAGTACTTC. As protein: CASSSDRGASFEQYF.

The chain couples TRBV7-2 to TRBJ2-5; the match to TRBD2 covers 12 bases. V lost 5 bases and J lost 7; bases outside the gene matches: 11. This CDR3 comprises 16 residues. Germline-derived CDR1 and CDR2 are SGHTA and FQGNSA. The DNA for the CDR3 is TGTGCCAGCAGCACGACTAGCGGGAGTATCCCGGGGACCCAGTACTTC. Protein: CASSTTSGSIPGTQYF.

Points on this clone: A read error may account for a junction end that differs from germline. In nucleotides, the CDR3 is TGTGCCAGCAGCTTAAACGTAGCGGGTCCTTGCCACTTC. It encodes CASSLNVAGPCHF. The chain couples TRBV7-2 to TRBJ2-4; 7 bases are a match to TRBD2. The CDR3 has 13 amino acids. The germline V gene encodes CDR1 SGHTA and CDR2 FQGNSA.

The rearrangement links TRBV10-3 to TRBJ2-1; 10 nucleotides agree with TRBD2. The V gene's germline CDR1 is ENHRY and CDR2 SYGVKD. The CDR3 covers 17 residues. The ends lost 4 bases at V and 7 bases at J; junction bases unmatched: 13. The CDR3 protein is CAISVASGGWSKNEQFF. CDR3 in DNA: TGTGCCATCAGTGTAGCTAGCGGGGGCTGGAGTAAGAATGAGCAGTTCTTC.

The V and J genes are TRBV6-2 or TRBV6-3 and TRBJ2-5; 14 bases fit TRBD2. The CDR3 is 17 residues long. After removal of 6 bases from V and 4 bases from J, the junction contained 10 bases not matched to a gene. CDR1 is MNHEY, CDR2 SVGEGT, per germline. The CDR3 reads CASSRLGGLAGGETQYF. DNA for the CDR3: TGTGCCAGCAGCCGATTAGGAGGACTAGCGGGAGGAGAGACCCAGTACTTC.

V is TRBV3-1 (or the pseudogene TRBV3-2) and J is TRBJ1-1; 9 bases line up with TRBD1. Germline V gene lookup returns CDR1 LGHDT and CDR2 YNNKEL (reference sequence). This CDR3 has 14 amino acids. Trimming took 4 bases from V and 6 from J; bases not matched to a gene: 6. CDR3 amino acids: CASSLNRGLSEAFF. Here the CDR3 DNA reads TGTGCCAGCAGCCTCAACAGGGGGCTTTCTGAAGCTTTCTTT.

This chain links TRBV27 with TRBJ1-2; D remains ambiguous. There are 14 residues in the CDR3. Germline V gives CDR1 MNHEY, CDR2 SMNVEV (reference sequence). V gave up 5 bases and J gave up 1 base, with 11 bases separating them. CDR3 sequence reads: CASSESLYNYGYTF. CDR3 in DNA: TGTGCCAGCAGTGAGAGTTTATATAACTATGGCTACACCTTC.

The chain is built from TRBV28 and TRBJ2-7, with 11 bases fitting TRBD2. V lost 7 bases and J lost 2; bases outside the gene matches: 10. CDR1 is MDHEN, CDR2 SYDVKM, per germline. This CDR3 has 16 residues. CDR3 amino acids: CASTLKTSGVPYEQYF. DNA for the CDR3: TGTGCCAGCACCCTTAAGACTAGCGGGGTTCCCTACGAGCAGTACTTC.

This chain joins TRBV6-1 and TRBJ2-3; D unclear. V gave up 0 bases and J gave up 4 bases, with 14 bases separating them. The CDR3 has 16 amino acids. Per germline, CDR1 MNHNS and CDR2 SASEGT. The CDR3 loop reads CASSEAAGYPSDTQYF. The DNA of the CDR3 is TGTGCCAGCAGTGAAGCAGCCGGGTATCCTTCAGATACGCAGTATTTT.

This rearrangement joins TRBV5-8 to TRBJ2-1; 8 nucleotides line up with TRBD1. In germline, CDR1 is SGHTS, CDR2 YDEGEE. This CDR3 comprises 15 residues. With V trimmed by 0 bases and J by 3 bases, 2 bases remained unmatched. The CDR3 here is CASSLGGQDYNEQFF. CDR3 DNA sequence: TGTGCCAGCAGCTTGGGGGGACAGGACTACAATGAGCAGTTCTTC.

The V gene is TRBV9, the J gene TRBJ2-3, with 8 bases matching TRBD1. This CDR3 comprises 15 residues. J was trimmed by 2 bases and V by 3 bases; bases with no gene match: 5. Germline V gene sequence: CDR1 SGDLS, CDR2 YYNGEE. CDR3: CASSAGTGNTDTQYF. The CDR3 bases are TGTGCCAGCAGCGCCGGGACAGGAAACACAGATACGCAGTATTTT.

The chain joins TRBV1 to TRBJ1-6; the table's D call, TRBD1, was not checked against the DNA. TRBV1 has pseudogene status. This CDR3 comprises 17 residues. The CDR3 sequence is CTSSQGPRIIMNSPLHF. CDR3 sequence (DNA): TGCACCAGCAGCCAAGGTCCCAGGATTATTATGAATTCACCCCTCCACTTT.

The chain uses TRBV30 and TRBJ1-6; D gene uncertain. Trimming took 2 bases from V and 7 from J, leaving 12 bases between them. Germline CDR1 and CDR2: GTSNPN and SVGIG (reference sequence). The CDR3 has 14 amino acids. The CDR3 sequence is CAWSRMSGNSPLHF. For the CDR3, the DNA is TGTGCCTGGAGTAGAATGTCGGGGAATTCACCCCTCCACTTT.

The chain combines TRBV5-6 with TRBJ2-7; D may be TRBD1 (5 bases). CDR1 is SGHDT, CDR2 YYEEEE, per germline. CDR3 length equals 16 residues. The V end lost 4 bases, the J end lost 5 bases, and 22 bases lay between the germline ends. The CDR3 protein is CASSHLLQASEDEQYV. In DNA form, the CDR3 reads TGTGCCAGCAGCCACCTATTACAGGCCAGCGAGGACGAGCAGTACGTC.

The rearrangement joins TRBV30 to TRBJ2-7, with a possible D match to TRBD1 (6 bases). The germline V gene has CDR1 GTSNPN and CDR2 SVGIG (reference sequence). Trimming left V 1 base short and J 3 bases short, with 16 bases between. The CDR3 runs 15 residues. CDR3 DNA sequence: TGTGCCTGGAGTGGGACAGCCGGTACCATCTACGAGCAGTACTTC. The encoded protein is CAWSGTAGTIYEQYF.

V and J are TRBV24-1 and TRBJ1-2; unclear D gene. This CDR3 has 13 amino acids. V was pared by 5 bases and J by 5 bases, with 11 bases between. CDR1 KGHDR and CDR2 SFDVKD come from the germline V gene. This CDR3 reads CATSGGGNYGYTF. Here the CDR3 DNA reads TGTGCCACCAGTGGAGGAGGAAATTATGGCTACACCTTC.

The chain combines TRBV6-6 with TRBJ2-7; TRBD1 aligns across 11 bases. V lost 2 bases, J lost 5 bases, and 5 bases stayed unmatched. The germline V gene has CDR1 MNHNY and CDR2 SVGAGI (reference sequence). The CDR3 sequence is 15 residues long. DNA for the CDR3: TGTGCCAGCAGTTACGGGGGACAGGGGGTGGACGAGCAGTACTTC. Amino acids: CASSYGGQGVDEQYF.